This T cell receptor beta chain was captured by sequencing in a study of shared clonotypes between healthy human individuals. About the study: Sampling drew on donors who were a couple of women and three men aged 18 to 49. Study outcomes and limitations: Sampling covered nothing but blood. Tissue TCR repertoires likely differ from those found in blood. Some clonotypes were shared by all four sorted-subset donors, while others were not shared. The non-shared ones had lower generation probabilities than the shared ones.

To note about this clone: Its antigen is unknown.

V was pared by 5 bases and J by 1 base, with 1 base of the junction left unmatched. CDR1 and CDR2 (germline): SGHTA, FQGTGA. CDR3 length: 14 residues. The assay was run at deep level. This table comes from immunoSEQ multiplex PCR, and its TCRdb copy is limited to in-frame clones, with some not included. The profile shows 2 million to 3 million clones, over 85% of them singletons. Sequenced input: naive CD4+ T cells from PBMCs. Subset of the sample: CD45RA+ positively selected. The receptor was derived from a man between 18 and 35 years old in good health. Some clones in this sample may be carry-over from other donors' samples. V gene TRBV7-3 combines with J gene TRBJ2-5, with 10 bases matching TRBD2. The CDR3 spells CASSIAGGQETQYF. The CDR3 DNA reads TGTGCCAGCAGCATAGCGGGAGGCCAAGAGACCCAGTACTTC.